This section outlines one T cell receptor beta chain sequence together with its context. Its antigen is not identified. PCR was performed using 60 Vbeta and 13 Jbeta primers. Repertoires were generated with immunoSEQ multiplex PCR, while TCRdb's copy carries only in-frame clones and drops some. The sample has roughly 190,000 clones, 70% to 85% seen once. The entry originates in a study of cytomegalovirus exposure and HLA in healthy donors. CDR3 size: 15 residues. CDR1 is SGDLS, CDR2 YYNGEE, per germline. J was trimmed by 2 bases and V by 1 base; bases with no gene match: 3. Study-wide results and caveats: Later on, a genetic analysis was performed. It linked a missense variant in DCLRE1C with V- and J-gene trimming of TCR beta. Overall, approximately 180 TCR beta chains were annotated as cytomegalovirus-associated.

Donors likely had unrecorded immune exposures despite being nominally healthy when sampled. This receptor was taken from a man aged 35-49 years in good health and CMV-seropositive. Sequencing used PBMCs. The chain uses TRBV9 and TRBJ2-7; the match to TRBD2 covers 10 bases. The CDR3 loop reads CASSVLAGDTYEQYF. CDR3 in DNA: TGTGCCAGCAGCGTACTAGCGGGAGATACCTACGAGCAGTACTTC. The full variable domain, with the rest looked up from reference TRBV9 and TRBJ2-7, is DSGVTQTPKHLITATGQRVTLRCSPRSGDLSVYWYQQSLDQGLQFLIQYYNGEERAKGNILERFSAQQFPDLHSELNLSSLELGDSALYFCASSVLAGDTYEQYFGPGTRLTVT.